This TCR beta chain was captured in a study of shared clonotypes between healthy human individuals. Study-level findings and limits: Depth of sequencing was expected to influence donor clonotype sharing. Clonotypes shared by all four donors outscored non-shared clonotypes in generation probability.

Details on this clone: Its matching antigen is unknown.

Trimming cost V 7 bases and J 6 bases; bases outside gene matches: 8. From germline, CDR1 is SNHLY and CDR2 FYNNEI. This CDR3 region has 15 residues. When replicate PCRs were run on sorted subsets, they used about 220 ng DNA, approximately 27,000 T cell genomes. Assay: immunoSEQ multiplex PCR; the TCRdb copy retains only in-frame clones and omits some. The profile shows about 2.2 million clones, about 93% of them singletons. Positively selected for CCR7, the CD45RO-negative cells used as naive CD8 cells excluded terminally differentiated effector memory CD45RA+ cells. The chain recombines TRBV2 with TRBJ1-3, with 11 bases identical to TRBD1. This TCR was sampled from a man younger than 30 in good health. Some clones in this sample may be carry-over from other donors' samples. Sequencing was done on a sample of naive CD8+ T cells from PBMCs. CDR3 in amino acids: CASNGGTGGENTIYF. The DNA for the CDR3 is TGTGCCAGCAATGGAGGGACAGGGGGTGAAAACACCATATATTTT.